The clone carrying this T cell receptor (beta chain) was detected ten times or more. The antigen is not known. The sample belongs to a study of CD8 T cells in ankylosing spondylitis. The CDR3 spans 13 residues. After removal of 7 bases from V and 4 bases from J, the junction contained 3 bases not matched to a gene. TCRdb fed the 5' RACE reads into MiXCR, producing one record per CDR3 protein. The table lists roughly 160,000 distinct CDR3 sequences, roughly 11% of them singletons. Notes on the study in general: Ankylosing spondylitis blood seemed to carry a telltale TCR beta motif made of several highly homologous variants.

The chain combines TRBV12-3 or TRBV12-4 with TRBJ2-2; 7 nucleotides agree with TRBD1. Sequencing was performed on blood, either unsorted or a sorted T cell fraction (not recorded which). The source of this sequence is a male donor with ankylosing spondylitis or in good health (not recorded which). The CDR3 DNA sequence: TGTGCCAGCAACCCAGGGGGCACCGGGGAGCTGTTTTTT. This gives the protein CASNPGGTGELFF.